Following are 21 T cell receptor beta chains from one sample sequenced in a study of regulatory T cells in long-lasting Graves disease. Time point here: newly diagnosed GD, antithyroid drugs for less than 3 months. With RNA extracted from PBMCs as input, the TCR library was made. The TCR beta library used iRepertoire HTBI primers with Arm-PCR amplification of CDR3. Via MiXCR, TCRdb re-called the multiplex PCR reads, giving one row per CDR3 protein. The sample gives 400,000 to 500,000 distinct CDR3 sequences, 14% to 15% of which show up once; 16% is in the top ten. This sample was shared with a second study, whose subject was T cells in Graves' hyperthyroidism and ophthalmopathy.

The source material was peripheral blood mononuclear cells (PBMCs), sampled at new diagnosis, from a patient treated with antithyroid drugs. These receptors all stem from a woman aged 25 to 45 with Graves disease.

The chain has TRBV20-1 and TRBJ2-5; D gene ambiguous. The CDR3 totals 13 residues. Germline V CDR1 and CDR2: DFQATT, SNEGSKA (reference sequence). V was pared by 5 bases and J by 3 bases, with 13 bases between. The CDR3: CSAPRVGKETQYF. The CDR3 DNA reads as TGCAGTGCTCCTAGGGTTGGAAAAGAGACCCAGTACTTC.

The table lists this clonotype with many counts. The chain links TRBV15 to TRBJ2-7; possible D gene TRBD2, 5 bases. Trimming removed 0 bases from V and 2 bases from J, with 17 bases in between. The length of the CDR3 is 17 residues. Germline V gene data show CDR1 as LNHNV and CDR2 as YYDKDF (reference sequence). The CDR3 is CATSRDWAASNAYEQYF. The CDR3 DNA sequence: TGTGCCACCAGCAGAGATTGGGCTGCTAGCAACGCCTACGAGCAGTACTTC.

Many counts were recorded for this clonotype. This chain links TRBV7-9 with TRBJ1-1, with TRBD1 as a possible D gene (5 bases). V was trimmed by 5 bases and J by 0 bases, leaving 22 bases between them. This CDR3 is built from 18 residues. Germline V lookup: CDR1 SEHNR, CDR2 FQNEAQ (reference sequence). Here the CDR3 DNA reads TGTGCCAGCAGCCGGGTGGATCTCTTCTCAGGGATGAACACTGAAGCTTTCTTT. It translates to CASSRVDLFSGMNTEAFF.

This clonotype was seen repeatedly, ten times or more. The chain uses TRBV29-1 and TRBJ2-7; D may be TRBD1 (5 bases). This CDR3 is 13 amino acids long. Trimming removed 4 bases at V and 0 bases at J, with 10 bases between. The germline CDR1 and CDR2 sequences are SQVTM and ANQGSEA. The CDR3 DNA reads TGCAGCGTTGGACAGCTCGCCTCCTACGAGCAGTACTTC. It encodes CSVGQLASYEQYF.

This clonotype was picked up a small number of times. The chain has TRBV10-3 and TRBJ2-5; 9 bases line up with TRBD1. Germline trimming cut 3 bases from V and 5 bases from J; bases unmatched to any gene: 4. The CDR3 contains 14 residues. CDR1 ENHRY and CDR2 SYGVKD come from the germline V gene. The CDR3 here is CAISDGQGQETQYF. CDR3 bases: TGTGCCATCAGTGACGGACAGGGGCAGGAGACCCAGTACTTC.

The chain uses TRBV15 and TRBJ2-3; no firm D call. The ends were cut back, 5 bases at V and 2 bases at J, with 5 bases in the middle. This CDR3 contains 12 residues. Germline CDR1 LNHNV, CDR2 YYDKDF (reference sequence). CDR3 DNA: TGTGCCACCAGCCCCAACACAGATACGCAGTATTTT. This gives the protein CATSPNTDTQYF. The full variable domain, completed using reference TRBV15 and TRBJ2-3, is DAMVIQNPRYQVTQFGKPVTLSCSQTLNHNVMYWYQQKSSQAPKLLFHYYDKDFNNEADTPDNFQSRRPNTSFCFLDIRSPGLGDTAMYLCATSPNTDTQYFGPGTRLTVL.

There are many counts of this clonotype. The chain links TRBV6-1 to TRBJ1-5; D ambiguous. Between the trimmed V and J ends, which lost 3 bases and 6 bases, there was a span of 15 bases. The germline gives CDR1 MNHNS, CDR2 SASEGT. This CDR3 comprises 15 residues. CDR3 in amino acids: CASSEGRAVRQPQHF. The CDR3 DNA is TGTGCCAGCAGTGAGGGCCGCGCTGTCCGTCAGCCCCAGCATTTT.

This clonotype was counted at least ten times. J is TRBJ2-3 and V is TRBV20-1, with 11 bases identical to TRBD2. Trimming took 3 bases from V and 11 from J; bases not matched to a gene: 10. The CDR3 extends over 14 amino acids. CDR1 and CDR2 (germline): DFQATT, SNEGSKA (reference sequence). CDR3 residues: CSASVATSGTEQYF. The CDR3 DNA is TGCAGTGCTAGTGTTGCGACTAGCGGGACGGAGCAGTATTTT.

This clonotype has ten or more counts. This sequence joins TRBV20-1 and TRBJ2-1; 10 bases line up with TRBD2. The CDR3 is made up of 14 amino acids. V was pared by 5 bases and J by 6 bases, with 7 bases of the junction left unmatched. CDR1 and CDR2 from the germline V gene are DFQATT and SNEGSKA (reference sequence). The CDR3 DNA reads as TGCAGTGCTGGCCGGCTAGCGGGAGTCAATGAGCAGTTCTTC. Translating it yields CSAGRLAGVNEQFF.

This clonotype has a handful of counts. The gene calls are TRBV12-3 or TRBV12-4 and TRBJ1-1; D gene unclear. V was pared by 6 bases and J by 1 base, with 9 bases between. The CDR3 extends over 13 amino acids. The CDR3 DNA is TGTGCCAGCAGGGACCCGGGGAACACTGAAGCTTTCTTT. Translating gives CASRDPGNTEAFF.

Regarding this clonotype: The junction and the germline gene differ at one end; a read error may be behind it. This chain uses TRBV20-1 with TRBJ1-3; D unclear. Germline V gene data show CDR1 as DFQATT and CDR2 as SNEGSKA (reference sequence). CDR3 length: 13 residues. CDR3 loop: CSAPQVSRNTIYF. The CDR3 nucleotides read TGCAGTGCGCCCCAGGTCTCTAGAAACACCATATATTTT.

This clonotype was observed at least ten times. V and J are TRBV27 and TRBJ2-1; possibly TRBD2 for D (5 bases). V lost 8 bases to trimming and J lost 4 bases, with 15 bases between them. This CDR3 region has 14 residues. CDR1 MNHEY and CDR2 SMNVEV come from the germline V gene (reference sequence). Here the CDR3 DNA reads TGTGCCAGCGGAGGTGGGATAGGATACAATGAGCAGTTCTTC. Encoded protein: CASGGGIGYNEQFF.

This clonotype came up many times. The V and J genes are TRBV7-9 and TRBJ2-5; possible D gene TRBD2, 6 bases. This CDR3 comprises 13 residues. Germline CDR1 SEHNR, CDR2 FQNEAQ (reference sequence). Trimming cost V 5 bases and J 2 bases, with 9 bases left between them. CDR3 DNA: TGTGCCAGCAGCGCCGGGGGACAAGAGACCCAGTACTTC. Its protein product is CASSAGGQETQYF.

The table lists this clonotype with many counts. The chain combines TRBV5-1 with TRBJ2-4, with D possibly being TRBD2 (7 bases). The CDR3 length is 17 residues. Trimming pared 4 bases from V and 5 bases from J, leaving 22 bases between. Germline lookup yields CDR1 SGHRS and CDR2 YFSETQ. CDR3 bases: TGCGCCAGCAGCCGCAATCGATTACAGGGAGGGGAAAACATTCAGTACTTC. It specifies CASSRNRLQGGENIQYF.

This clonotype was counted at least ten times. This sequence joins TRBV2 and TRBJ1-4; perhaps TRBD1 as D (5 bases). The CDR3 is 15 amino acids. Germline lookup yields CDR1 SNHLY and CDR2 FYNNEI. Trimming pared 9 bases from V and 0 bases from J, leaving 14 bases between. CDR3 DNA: TGTGCCAGTGGGGCCGGGCTAGCAACTAATGAAAAACTGTTTTTT. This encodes CASGAGLATNEKLFF.

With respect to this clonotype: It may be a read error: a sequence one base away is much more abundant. The CDR3 bases are TGTGCCAGCAGTTACTCCGGGAGCCCTGACTACGAGCAGCACTTC. It translates to CASSYSGSPDYEQHF. The chain combines TRBV6-5 with TRBJ2-7; maybe TRBD2 (6 bases). Germline V gene data show CDR1 as MNHEY and CDR2 as SVGAGI. The CDR3 contains 15 residues.

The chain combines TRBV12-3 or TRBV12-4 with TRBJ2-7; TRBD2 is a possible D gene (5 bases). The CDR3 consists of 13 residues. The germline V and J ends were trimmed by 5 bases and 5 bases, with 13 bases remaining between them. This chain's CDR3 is CASSRGINDEQYF. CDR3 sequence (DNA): TGTGCCAGCAGTCGAGGGATAAACGACGAGCAGTACTTC.

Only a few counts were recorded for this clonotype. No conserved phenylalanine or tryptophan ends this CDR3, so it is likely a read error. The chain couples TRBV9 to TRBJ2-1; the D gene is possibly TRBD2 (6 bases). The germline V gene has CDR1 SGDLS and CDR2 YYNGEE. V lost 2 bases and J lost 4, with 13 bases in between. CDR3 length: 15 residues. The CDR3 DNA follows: TGTGCCAGCAGCGTGACGGGAGTGAATTACAATGAGCAGTTCCTC. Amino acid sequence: CASSVTGVNYNEQFL.

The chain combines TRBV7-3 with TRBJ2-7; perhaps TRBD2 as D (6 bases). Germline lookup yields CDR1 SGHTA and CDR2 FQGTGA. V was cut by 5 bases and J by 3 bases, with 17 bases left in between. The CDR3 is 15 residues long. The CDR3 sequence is CASSEDREKHYEQYF. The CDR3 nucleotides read TGTGCCAGCAGCGAAGATCGGGAGAAACACTACGAGCAGTACTTC. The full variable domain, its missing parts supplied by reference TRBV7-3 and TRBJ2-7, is GAGVSQTPSNKVTEKGKYVELRCDPISGHTALYWYRQSLGQGPEFLIYFQGTGAADDSGLPNDRFFAVRPEGSVSTLKIQRTERGDSAVYLCASSEDREKHYEQYFGPGTRLTVT.

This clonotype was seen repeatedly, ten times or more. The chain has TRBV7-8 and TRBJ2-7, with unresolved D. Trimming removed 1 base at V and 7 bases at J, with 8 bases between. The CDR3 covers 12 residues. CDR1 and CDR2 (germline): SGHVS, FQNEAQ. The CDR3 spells CASSLGRREQYF. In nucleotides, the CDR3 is TGTGCCAGCAGCTTAGGTAGGCGGGAGCAGTACTTC. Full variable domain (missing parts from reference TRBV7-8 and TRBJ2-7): GAGVSQSPRYKVAKRGQDVALRCDPISGHVSLFWYQQALGQGPEFLTYFQNEAQLDKSGLPSDRFFAERPEGSVSTLKIQRTQQEDSAVYLCASSLGRREQYFGPGTRLTVT.

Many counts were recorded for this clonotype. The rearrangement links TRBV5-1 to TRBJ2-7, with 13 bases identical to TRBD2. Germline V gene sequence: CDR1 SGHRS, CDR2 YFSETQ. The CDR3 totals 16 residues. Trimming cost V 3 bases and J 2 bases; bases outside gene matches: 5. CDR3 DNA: TGCGCCAGCAGCTGGGGGGGACTAGCGGGAACCTACGAGCAGTACTTC. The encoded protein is CASSWGGLAGTYEQYF.